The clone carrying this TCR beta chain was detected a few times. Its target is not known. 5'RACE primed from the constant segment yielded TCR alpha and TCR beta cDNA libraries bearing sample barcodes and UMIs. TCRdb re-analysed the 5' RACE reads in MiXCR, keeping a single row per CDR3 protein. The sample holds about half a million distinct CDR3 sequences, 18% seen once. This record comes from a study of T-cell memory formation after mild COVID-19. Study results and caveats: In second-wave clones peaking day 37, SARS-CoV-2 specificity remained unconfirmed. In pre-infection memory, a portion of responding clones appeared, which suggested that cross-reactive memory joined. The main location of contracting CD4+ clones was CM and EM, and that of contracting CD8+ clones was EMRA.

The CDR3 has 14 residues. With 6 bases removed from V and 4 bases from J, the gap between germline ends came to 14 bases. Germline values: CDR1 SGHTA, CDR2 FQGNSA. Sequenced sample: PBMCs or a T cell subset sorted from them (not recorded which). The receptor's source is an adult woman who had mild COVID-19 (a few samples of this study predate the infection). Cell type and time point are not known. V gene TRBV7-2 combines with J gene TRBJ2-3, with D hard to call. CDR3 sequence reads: CASSGDSGSDTQYF. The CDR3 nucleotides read TGTGCCAGCAGTGGGGATTCAGGTTCAGATACGCAGTATTTT.